This TCR beta chain stems from a study of shared clonotypes between healthy human individuals (dated by TCRdb to between 2020 and 2021). About the study as a whole: A few men and a couple of women, aged 18 to 49 years, made up the cohort. To estimate repertoire size and how much clonotype sharing occurs between individuals, the study deeply sequenced the blood TCR repertoires of a handful of healthy adults. Per donor, three plates each were used for CD4 naive and CD4 memory, two for CD8 naive, and one for CD8 memory. Libraries were prepared and TCR repertoires were sequenced by different laboratories using diverse techniques, in order to increase sequencing depth and limit assay-specific biases. Between about 0.8 and 9 billion PBMCs per donor were obtained by leukapheresis.

The donors were healthy, HIV-negative adults with no recently reported acute infections or vaccinations. Every donor was a Caucasian adult residing in Nashville, Tennessee, USA. CD4+ T cells were enriched by magnetic negative selection, after which naive cells were positively selected on CD45RA and the negative fraction was taken as the memory subset. After blood collection by leukapheresis, PBMCs were isolated using Ficoll-Histopaque density gradient centrifugation and then cryopreserved in the vapor phase of liquid nitrogen. Analytical flow cytometry was used to check the purity and quantity of each magnetically sorted T cell population. Genomic DNA was isolated from every sorted fraction and measured by UV absorbance on a Nanodrop 2000c. The investigation overall reported the following: The small number of donors limited the genetic and exposure-history diversity represented. Higher generation probabilities were observed for clonotypes shared by all four sorted-subset donors than for non-shared clonotypes. Pairwise subsampling indicated that sequencing depth was expected to affect the degree of clonotype sharing among donors. Sampling was restricted to blood, and TCR repertoires in tissues likely differ from the TCR repertoires found in blood. Rarefaction of sorted-subset datasets indicated incomplete sequencing despite the large sequencing depth. Sharing across a few donors was observed for around 5% of naive CD4, 3.5% of naive CD8, over 2% of memory CD4, and around 0.42% of memory CD8 clonotypes. Naive subsets generally had larger estimated clonotype richness than memory subsets did.

A note on this clone: Its antigen is unknown. No much larger clone is present one base from it, and per-base qualities are unavailable.

From its cysteine to its phenylalanine, the CDR3 spans 14 amino acids. Only CDR3 DNA remains: 42 bases, in frame from the first base. Using the deep immunoSEQ assay, TCR CDR3 regions were amplified from genomic DNA by multiplex PCR. For each cell subset, the extracted genomic DNA was distributed evenly across all wells of several immunoSEQ 96-well plates, and each plate served as one replicate. For sorted subsets, each replicate PCR was loaded with 200 ng genomic DNA, equivalent to about 33,000 T cell genomes. Purified libraries were measured with a Qubit 3.0 fluorometer, size-checked on a Bioanalyzer 2100, and measured again with the KAPA Library Quantification kit. Every immunoSEQ 96-well plate was sequenced on a dedicated single-read 150-cycle Illumina NextSeq 550 flow cell. In the authors' own workflow: Because only junctional sequences without quality scores were contained in the immunoSEQ output, filtering matching that applied to full-length reads could not be performed. To assign V/J genes and CDR3, sequences were annotated using PyIR, a Python wrapper for IgBLAST v1.9, with IMGT germline references. Any read was removed if the V/J assignment was weak (E-value above 1e-6), the CDR3 was missing, or the read contained stop codons, out-of-frame junctions, or ambiguous translated residues. V3J clonotypes were defined as sequences sharing an identical inferred V gene, J gene, and CDR3 amino acid sequence. To compute the percentage overlap between repertoires, the number of shared unique clonotypes was divided by the size of the smaller repertoire. RTK rarefaction, the Chao1 estimator, and Recon v2.1 estimates of unobserved clonotypes were used to assess repertoire richness. Generation probabilities for all TCRbeta clonotypes obtained by the gDNA method from a handful of donors were computed using OLGA. Drawn from immuneACCESS, this table holds only the in-frame rearrangements with V and J called that TCRdb kept. Clones are partly lost; checked studies trace under half to an unresolved V gene and leave the rest unexplained. V and J calls and clone size are given by that table; D and trimming were obtained from the DNA. For this sample there are 2,500,000 or so clones; around nine tenths appear just once. The leading ten clones occupy 0.11% to 0.15% of the sample.

The rearranged segments are TRBV12-1 and TRBJ1-1. TRBV12-1 is a pseudogene locus. The material sequenced was naive CD4+ T cells sorted from blood. The intended sense of this specimen's cell subset or site label: CD45RA+ positively selected. This TCR came from a man between 18 and 35 years old in good health. The DNA sequence is TGTGCCAGCAGCTTTTTTTCAGCGAACACTGAAGCTTTCTTT. Translated, this gives CASSFFSANTEAFF.